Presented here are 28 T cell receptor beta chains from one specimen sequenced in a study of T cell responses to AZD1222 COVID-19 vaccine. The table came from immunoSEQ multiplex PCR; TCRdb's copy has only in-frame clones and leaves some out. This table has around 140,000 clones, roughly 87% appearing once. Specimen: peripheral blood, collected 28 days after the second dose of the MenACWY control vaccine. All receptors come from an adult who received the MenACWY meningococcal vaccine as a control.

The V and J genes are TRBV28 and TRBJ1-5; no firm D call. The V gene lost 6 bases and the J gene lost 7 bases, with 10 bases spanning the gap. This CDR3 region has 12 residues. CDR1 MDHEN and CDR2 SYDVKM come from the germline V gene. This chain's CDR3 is CASSSGSQPQHF. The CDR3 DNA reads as TGTGCCAGCAGCTCCGGGAGCCAGCCCCAGCATTTT.

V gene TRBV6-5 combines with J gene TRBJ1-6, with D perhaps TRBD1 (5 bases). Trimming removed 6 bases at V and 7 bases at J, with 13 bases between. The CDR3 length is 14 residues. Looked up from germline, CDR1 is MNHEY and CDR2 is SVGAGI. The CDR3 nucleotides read TGTGCCAGCAGCAACGGGGAGGGGAATTCACCCCTCCACTTT. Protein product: CASSNGEGNSPLHF.

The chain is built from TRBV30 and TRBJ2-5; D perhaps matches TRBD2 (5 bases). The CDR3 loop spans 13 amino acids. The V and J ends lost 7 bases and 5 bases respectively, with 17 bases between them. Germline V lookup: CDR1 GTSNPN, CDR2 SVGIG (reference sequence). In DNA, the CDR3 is TGTGCCTTAAACCTAGGTAGAGGGGAGACCCAGTACTTC. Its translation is CALNLGRGETQYF.

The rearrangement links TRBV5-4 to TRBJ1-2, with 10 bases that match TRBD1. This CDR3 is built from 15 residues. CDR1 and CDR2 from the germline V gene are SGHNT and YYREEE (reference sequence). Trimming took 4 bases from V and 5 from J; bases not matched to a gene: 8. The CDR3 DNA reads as TGTGCCAGCAGCCCCAGGGGACAGGGGCTATATGGCTACACCTTC. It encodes CASSPRGQGLYGYTF.

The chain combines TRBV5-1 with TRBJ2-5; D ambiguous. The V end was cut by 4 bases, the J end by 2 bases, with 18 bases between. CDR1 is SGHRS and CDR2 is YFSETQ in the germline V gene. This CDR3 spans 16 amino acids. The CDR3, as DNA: TGCGCCAGCAGCCAAAGGGCTTGGGCGATACAAGAGACCCAGTACTTC. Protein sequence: CASSQRAWAIQETQYF.

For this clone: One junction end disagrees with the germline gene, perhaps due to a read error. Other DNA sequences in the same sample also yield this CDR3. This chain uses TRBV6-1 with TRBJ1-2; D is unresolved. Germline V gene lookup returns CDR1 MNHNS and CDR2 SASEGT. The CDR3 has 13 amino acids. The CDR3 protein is CASSEAPYYGYTF. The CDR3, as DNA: TGTGCCAGCAGTGAAGCGCCCTACTATGGCTACACCTTT.

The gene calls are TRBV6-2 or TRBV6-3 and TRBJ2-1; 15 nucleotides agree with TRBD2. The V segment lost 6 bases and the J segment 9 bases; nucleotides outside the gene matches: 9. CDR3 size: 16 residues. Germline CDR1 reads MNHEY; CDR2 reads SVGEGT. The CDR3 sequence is CASSSRGLAGGPEQFF. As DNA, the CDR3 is TGTGCCAGCAGCTCAAGAGGACTAGCGGGGGGGCCTGAGCAGTTCTTC.

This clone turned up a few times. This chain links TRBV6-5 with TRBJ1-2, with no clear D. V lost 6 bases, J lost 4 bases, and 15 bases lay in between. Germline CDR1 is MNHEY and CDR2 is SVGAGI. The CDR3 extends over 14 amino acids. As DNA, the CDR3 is TGTGCCAGCAGGGGAAGTCGGGAGCTCTATGGCTACACCTTC. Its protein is CASRGSRELYGYTF.

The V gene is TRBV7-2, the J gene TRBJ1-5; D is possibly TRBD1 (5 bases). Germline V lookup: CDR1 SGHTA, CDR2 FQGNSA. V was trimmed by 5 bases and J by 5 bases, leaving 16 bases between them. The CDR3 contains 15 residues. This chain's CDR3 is CASSRGGGRDQPQHF. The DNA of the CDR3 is TGTGCCAGCAGCCGCGGTGGGGGAAGGGATCAGCCCCAGCATTTT.

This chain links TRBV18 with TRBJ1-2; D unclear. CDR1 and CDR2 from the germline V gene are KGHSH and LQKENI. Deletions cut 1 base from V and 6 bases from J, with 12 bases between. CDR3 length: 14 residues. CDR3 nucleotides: TGTGCCAGCTCACCACTCACCGCTTATGATGGCTACACCTTC. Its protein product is CASSPLTAYDGYTF.

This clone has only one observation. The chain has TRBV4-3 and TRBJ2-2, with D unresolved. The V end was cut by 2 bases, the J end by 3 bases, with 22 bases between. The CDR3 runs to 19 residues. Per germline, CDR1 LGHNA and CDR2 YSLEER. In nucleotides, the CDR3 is TGCGCCAGCAGCCAAAATTGGTTGGGGTTATTCGTCGACACCGGGGAGCTGTTTTTT. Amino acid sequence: CASSQNWLGLFVDTGELFF.

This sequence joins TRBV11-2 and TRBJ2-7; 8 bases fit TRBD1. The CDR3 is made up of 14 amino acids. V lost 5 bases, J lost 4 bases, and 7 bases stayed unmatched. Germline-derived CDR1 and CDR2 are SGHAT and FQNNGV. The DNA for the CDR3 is TGTGCCAGCAGCCCCGACAGGGGCCTTTACGAGCAGTACTTC. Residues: CASSPDRGLYEQYF.

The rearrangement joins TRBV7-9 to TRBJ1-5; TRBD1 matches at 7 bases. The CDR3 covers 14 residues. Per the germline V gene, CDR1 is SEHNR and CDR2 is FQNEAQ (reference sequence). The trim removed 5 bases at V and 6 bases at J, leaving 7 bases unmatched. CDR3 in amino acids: CASSLPGGSQPQHF. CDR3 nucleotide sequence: TGTGCCAGCAGCCTCCCAGGGGGGAGTCAGCCCCAGCATTTT. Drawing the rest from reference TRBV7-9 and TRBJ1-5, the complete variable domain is DTGVSQNPRHKITKRGQNVTFRCDPISEHNRLYWYRQTLGQGPEFLTYFQNEAQLEKSRLLSDRFSAERPKGSFSTLEIQRTEQGDSAMYLCASSLPGGSQPQHFGDGTRLSIL.

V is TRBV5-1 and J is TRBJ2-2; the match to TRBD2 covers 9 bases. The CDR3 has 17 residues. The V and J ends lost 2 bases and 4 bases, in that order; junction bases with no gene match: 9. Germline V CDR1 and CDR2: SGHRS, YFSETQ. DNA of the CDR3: TGCGCCAGCAGCTTCTATGGCGGGGGGGCCGGCACCGGGGAGCTGTTTTTT. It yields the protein CASSFYGGGAGTGELFF.

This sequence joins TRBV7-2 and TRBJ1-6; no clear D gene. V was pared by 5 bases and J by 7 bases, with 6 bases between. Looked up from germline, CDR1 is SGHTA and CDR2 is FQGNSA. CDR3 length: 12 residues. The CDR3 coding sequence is TGTGCCAGCAGCGGTCGAAATTCACCCCTCCACTTT. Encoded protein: CASSGRNSPLHF.

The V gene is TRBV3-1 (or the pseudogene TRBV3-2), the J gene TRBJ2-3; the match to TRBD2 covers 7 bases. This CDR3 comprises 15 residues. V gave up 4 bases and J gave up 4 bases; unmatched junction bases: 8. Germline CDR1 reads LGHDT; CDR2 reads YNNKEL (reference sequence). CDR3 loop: CASSRAGVNPDTQYF. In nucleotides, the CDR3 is TGTGCCAGCAGCCGGGCGGGAGTCAACCCAGATACGCAGTATTTT.

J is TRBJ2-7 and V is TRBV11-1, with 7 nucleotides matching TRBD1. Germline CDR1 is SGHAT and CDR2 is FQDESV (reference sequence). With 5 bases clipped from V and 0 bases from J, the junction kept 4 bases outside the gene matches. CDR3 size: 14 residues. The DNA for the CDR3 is TGTGCCAGCAGCCTGGACAGGTACTCCTACGAGCAGTACTTC. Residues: CASSLDRYSYEQYF.

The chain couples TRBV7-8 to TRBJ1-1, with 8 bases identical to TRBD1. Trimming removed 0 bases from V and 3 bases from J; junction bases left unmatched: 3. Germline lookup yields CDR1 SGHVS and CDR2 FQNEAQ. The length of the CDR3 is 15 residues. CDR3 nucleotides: TGTGCCAGCAGCTTAGCCAGACAGGGGTACACTGAAGCTTTCTTT. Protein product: CASSLARQGYTEAFF.

CDR3 nucleotides: TGTGCCAGCAGCTTAGGAGGGGGTGCGAACATTCAGTACTTC. This encodes CASSLGGGANIQYF. The gene calls are TRBV7-2 and TRBJ2-4; possible D gene TRBD1, 6 bases. The CDR3 consists of 14 residues. CDR1 is SGHTA, CDR2 FQGNSA, per germline. V shed 1 base and J shed 7 bases, with 11 bases lying between them. Full variable domain (rest looked up from reference TRBV7-2 and TRBJ2-4): GAGVSQSPSNKVTEKGKDVELRCDPISGHTALYWYRQSLGQGLEFLIYFQGNSAPDKSGLPSDRFSAERTGGSVSTLTIQRTQQEDSAVYLCASSLGGGANIQYFGAGTRLSVL.

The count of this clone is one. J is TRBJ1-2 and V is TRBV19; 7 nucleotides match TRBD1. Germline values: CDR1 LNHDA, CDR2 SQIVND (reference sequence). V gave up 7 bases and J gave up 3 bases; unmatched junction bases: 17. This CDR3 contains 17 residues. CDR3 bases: TGTGCCAGTACCTCTTCGGCGACAGGGCGGAGCGACTATGGCTACACCTTC. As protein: CASTSSATGRSDYGYTF. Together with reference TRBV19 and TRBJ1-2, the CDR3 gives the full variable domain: DGGITQSPKYLFRKEGQNVTLSCEQNLNHDAMYWYRQDPGQGLRLIYYSQIVNDFQKGDIAEGYSVSREKKESFPLTVTSAQKNPTAFYLCASTSSATGRSDYGYTFGSGTRLTVV.

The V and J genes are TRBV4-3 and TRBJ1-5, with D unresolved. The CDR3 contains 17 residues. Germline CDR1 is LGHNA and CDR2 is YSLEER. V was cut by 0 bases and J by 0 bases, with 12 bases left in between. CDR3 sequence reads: CASSQDLTAGSNQPQHF. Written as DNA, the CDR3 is TGCGCCAGCAGCCAAGATCTAACGGCGGGTAGCAATCAGCCCCAGCATTTT.

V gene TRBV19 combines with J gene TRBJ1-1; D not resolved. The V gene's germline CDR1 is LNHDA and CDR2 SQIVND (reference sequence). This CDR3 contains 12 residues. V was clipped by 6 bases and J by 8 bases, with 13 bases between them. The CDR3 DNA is TGTGCCAGTAGCGCGATCTGGGCCGAAGCTTTCTTT. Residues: CASSAIWAEAFF.

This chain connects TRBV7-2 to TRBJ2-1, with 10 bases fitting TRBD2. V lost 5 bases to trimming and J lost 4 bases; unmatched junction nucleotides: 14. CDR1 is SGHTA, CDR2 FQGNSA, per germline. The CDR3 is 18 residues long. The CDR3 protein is CASSRKGLAAGTYNEQFF. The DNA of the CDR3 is TGTGCCAGCAGCCGTAAAGGACTAGCGGCTGGAACTTACAATGAGCAGTTCTTC. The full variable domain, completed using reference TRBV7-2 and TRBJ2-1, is GAGVSQSPSNKVTEKGKDVELRCDPISGHTALYWYRQSLGQGLEFLIYFQGNSAPDKSGLPSDRFSAERTGGSVSTLTIQRTQQEDSAVYLCASSRKGLAAGTYNEQFFGPGTRLTVL.

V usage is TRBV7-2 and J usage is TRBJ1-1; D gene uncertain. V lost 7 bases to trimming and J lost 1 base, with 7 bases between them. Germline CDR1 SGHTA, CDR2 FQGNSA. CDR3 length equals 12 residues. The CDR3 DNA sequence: TGTGCCAGCAACCCCTCGAACACTGAAGCTTTCTTT. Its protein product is CASNPSNTEAFF.

The CDR3 coding sequence is TGCGCCAGCAGCCAAGGACAGCACGAGAATGAAAAACTGTTTTTT. This encodes CASSQGQHENEKLFF. This chain connects TRBV4-3 to TRBJ1-4; a weak D match, TRBD1 (5 bases). V was shortened by 1 base and J by 5 bases, with 11 bases between the two germline ends. Germline CDR1 reads LGHNA; CDR2 reads YSLEER. The length of the CDR3 is 15 residues.

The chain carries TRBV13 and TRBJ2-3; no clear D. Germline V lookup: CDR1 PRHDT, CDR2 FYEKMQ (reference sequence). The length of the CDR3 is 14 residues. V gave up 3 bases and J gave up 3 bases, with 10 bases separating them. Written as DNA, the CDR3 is TGTGCCAGCAGCTTGCCTTTTGCGACAGATACGCAGTATTTT. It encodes CASSLPFATDTQYF.

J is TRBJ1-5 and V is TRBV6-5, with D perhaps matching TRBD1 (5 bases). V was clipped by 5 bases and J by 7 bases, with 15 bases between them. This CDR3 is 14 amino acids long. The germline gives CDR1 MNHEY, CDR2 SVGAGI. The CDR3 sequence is CASSTGTLRQPQHF. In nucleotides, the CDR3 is TGTGCCAGCAGTACCGGGACCCTCCGCCAGCCCCAGCATTTT.

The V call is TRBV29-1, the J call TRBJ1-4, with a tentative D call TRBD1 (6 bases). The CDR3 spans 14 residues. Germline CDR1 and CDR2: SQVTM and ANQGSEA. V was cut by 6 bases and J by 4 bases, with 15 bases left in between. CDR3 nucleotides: TGCAGCGTGAACACTGGACAGCTTAATGAAAAACTGTTTTTT. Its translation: CSVNTGQLNEKLFF.